The following is a TCR beta chain sequence with its context. Its antigen is undetermined. The method was immunoSEQ multiplex PCR; TCRdb's version includes in-frame clones alone and lacks a portion of them. The sample lists tens of thousands of clones, around 90% occurring once. The time point was: newly diagnosed, previously untreated cHL patient sample. Comparison used PBMCs from newly diagnosed, untreated classical Hodgkin lymphoma. The sample comes from a study of PD-1 blockade in classical Hodgkin lymphoma. The study's findings and limits: As was reported, newly diagnosed patients showed lower baseline TCR diversity than healthy donors did. Sources of repertoire differences remain undefined, possibly disease activity or prior therapy.

Germline V gene sequence: CDR1 WSHSY, CDR2 SAAADI. The V end lost 3 bases, the J end lost 8 bases, and 19 bases lay between the germline ends. The CDR3 has 16 amino acids. This clonotype was obtained from a human donor with classical Hodgkin lymphoma. Sequencing was done on a sample of peripheral blood mononuclear cells (PBMCs). The chain has TRBV10-2 and TRBJ2-2; no reliable D call. The CDR3 loop is CASSDRSRLATGELFF. The CDR3 nucleotides are TGCGCCAGCAGTGACCGATCCCGACTTGCTACAGGGGAGCTGTTTTTT.